This T cell receptor (beta chain) was identified in a study of blood T cell repertoires in COVID-19. Trimming took 2 bases from V and 10 from J; bases not matched to a gene: 9. The CDR3 totals 14 residues. Here immunoSEQ multiplex PCR was the method, and the copy in TCRdb shows in-frame clones only, minus some. The data contain roughly 32,000 clones, 70% to 90% of them singletons. This TCR was sampled from a woman of 80 years or more with active or convalescent COVID-19. Sequencing was performed on peripheral blood. J is TRBJ2-3 and V is TRBV23-1; 7 bases match TRBD2. TRBV23-1 is designated an ORF whose function remains uncertain. The CDR3 DNA follows: TGCGCCAGCAGTCAAATTGATTCCCGGGAGGCGCAGTATTTT. Translation: CASSQIDSREAQYF.